A single sample gave rise to the 28 T cell receptor beta chains below, sequenced in a study of vaccination and CD4 T cells after COVID-19. CD4+ T cells that had been cultured provided DNA sequenced with the Oncomine TCR Beta short-read assay. TCRdb called the PCR reads again in MiXCR, with one record for every CDR3 protein. The data contain 7,500 to 8,500 distinct CDR3 sequences, about 61% of them seen just once; the ten biggest clones take up under 40%. No antigens are known for them. Treatment in this sample: roughly ten-day PBMC culture with coronavirus spike peptide pools or control peptides (ViraFEST assay). Sequencing used CD4+ T cells from blood, cultured in vitro. The origin of the receptors is a human donor who had recovered from COVID-19.

The rearrangement joins TRBV20-1 to TRBJ1-3; D gene unclear. The CDR3 covers 15 residues. Germline V lookup: CDR1 DFQATT, CDR2 SNEGSKA (reference sequence). The V and J ends lost 0 bases and 0 bases respectively, with 9 bases between them. The CDR3 here is CSARDGSYSGNTIYF. Written as DNA, the CDR3 is TGCAGTGCTAGAGATGGATCCTACTCTGGAAACACCATATATTTT.

V is TRBV6-1 and J is TRBJ2-5, with D uncertain. Trimming shortened V by 8 bases and J by 3 bases, and 10 bases separated the two germline ends. Looked up from germline, CDR1 is MNHNS and CDR2 is SASEGT. The CDR3 has 12 residues. The CDR3, as DNA: TGTGCCAGCCGGACGGGTAAAGAGACCCAGTACTTC. It encodes CASRTGKETQYF.

V gene TRBV27 combines with J gene TRBJ1-1; D might be TRBD1 (6 bases). CDR3 size: 15 residues. The germline V and J ends were trimmed by 6 bases and 5 bases, with 19 bases remaining between them. Germline V gives CDR1 MNHEY, CDR2 SMNVEV (reference sequence). CDR3 sequence: CASRYSAPTGTEAFF. CDR3 bases: TGTGCCAGCAGGTACTCCGCCCCGACAGGAACTGAAGCTTTCTTT.

The rearrangement links TRBV30 to TRBJ2-5; TRBD2 matches at 11 bases. J was trimmed by 2 bases and V by 0 bases; bases with no gene match: 5. Germline V lookup: CDR1 GTSNPN, CDR2 SVGIG (reference sequence). This CDR3 is 16 amino acids long. Here the CDR3 DNA reads TGTGCCTGGAGTGTCTTAGTAGCGGGGGGGCAAGAGACCCAGTACTTC. Translating it yields CAWSVLVAGGQETQYF.

This clonotype has just a few counts. V is TRBV20-1 and J is TRBJ2-3; possibly TRBD2 for D (5 bases). This CDR3 is built from 15 residues. Germline lookup yields CDR1 DFQATT and CDR2 SNEGSKA (reference sequence). The V end was cut by 0 bases, the J end by 0 bases, with 10 bases between. This CDR3 is CSARDSRGSTDTQYF. The DNA of the CDR3 is TGCAGTGCTAGAGATAGTAGAGGGAGCACAGATACGCAGTATTTT.

There are a few counts of this clonotype. The genes are TRBV15 and TRBJ1-2; D gene ambiguous. This CDR3 spans 14 amino acids. The V end was cut by 0 bases, the J end by 4 bases, with 9 bases between. In germline, CDR1 is LNHNV, CDR2 YYDKDF (reference sequence). The CDR3 region is CATSRERGGYGYTF. The CDR3, as DNA: TGTGCCACCAGCAGAGAGCGGGGTGGCTATGGCTACACCTTC.

CDR3: CASSLGQGTKNIQYF. The CDR3 DNA reads TGTGCCAGCAGCTTAGGACAGGGCACCAAAAACATTCAGTACTTC. The rearrangement uses TRBV7-8 and TRBJ2-4; 7 nucleotides line up with TRBD1. The CDR3 covers 15 residues. V shed 1 base, J shed 2 bases, and the junction held 2 bases outside the gene matches. CDR1 and CDR2 (germline): SGHVS, FQNEAQ.

This clonotype has only one observation. The chain couples TRBV20-1 to TRBJ2-1; 9 bases map to TRBD2. The CDR3 contains 13 residues. V gave up 6 bases and J gave up 9 bases; unmatched junction bases: 9. The germline CDR1 and CDR2 sequences are DFQATT and SNEGSKA (reference sequence). In nucleotides, the CDR3 is TGCAGTGCGAGTCCTAGCGGGACCATTGAGCAGTTCTTC. This encodes CSASPSGTIEQFF.

The chain employs TRBV6-2 or TRBV6-3 and TRBJ1-2; TRBD1 aligns across 11 bases. Germline V lookup: CDR1 MNHEY, CDR2 SVGEGT. The V gene end was trimmed by 6 bases and the J gene end by 8 bases; junction bases not matched to a gene: 2. This CDR3 is 12 amino acids long. CDR3 DNA: TGTGCCAGCAGGAGGACAGGGGGCGGCTACACCTTC. Translating it yields CASRRTGGGYTF.

The chain carries TRBV11-2 and TRBJ2-7; 12 bases are a match to TRBD2. From germline, CDR1 is SGHAT and CDR2 FQNNGV. This CDR3 has 15 amino acids. Trimming took 5 bases from V and 7 from J; bases not matched to a gene: 9. The CDR3 protein is CASSPLGLAGDEQYF. The CDR3 nucleotides are TGTGCCAGCAGCCCACTGGGACTAGCGGGTGATGAGCAGTACTTC.

The CDR3 sequence: CSAREGPTGELFF. DNA of the CDR3: TGCAGTGCTAGAGAGGGCCCTACCGGGGAGCTGTTTTTT. The chain couples TRBV20-1 to TRBJ2-2; D uncertain. Germline loops: CDR1 DFQATT, CDR2 SNEGSKA (reference sequence). V was pared by 0 bases and J by 5 bases, with 7 bases between. CDR3 size: 13 residues.

V is TRBV6-1 and J is TRBJ1-5, with TRBD1 matching 7 bases. Germline CDR1 is MNHNS and CDR2 is SASEGT. The junction had 7 bases not matched to a gene; V was cut back by 9 bases and J by 5 bases. The CDR3 is made up of 13 amino acids. CDR3 nucleotide sequence: TGTGCCAGTAGGGACAGAAGATATCAGCCCCAGCATTTT. The encoded protein is CASRDRRYQPQHF.

The CDR3 loop reads CASGGVPYEQYF. The CDR3 DNA sequence: TGTGCCAGCGGTGGGGTACCCTACGAGCAGTACTTC. The chain uses TRBV7-9 and TRBJ2-7; D is uncertain. CDR3 length: 12 residues. V lost 8 bases and J 2 bases, leaving 10 bases between the germline ends. The germline gives CDR1 SEHNR, CDR2 FQNEAQ (reference sequence).

The chain carries TRBV7-2 and TRBJ2-5, with D possibly being TRBD2 (5 bases). The CDR3 consists of 16 residues. Trimming left V 5 bases short and J 5 bases short, with 21 bases between. Germline CDR1 reads SGHTA; CDR2 reads FQGNSA. The CDR3 nucleotides read TGTGCCAGCAGCCCTTTCGGAGGTTGGGCTGGGGAGACCCAGTACTTC. Its protein product is CASSPFGGWAGETQYF. The full variable domain, its missing parts supplied by reference TRBV7-2 and TRBJ2-5, is GAGVSQSPSNKVTEKGKDVELRCDPISGHTALYWYRQSLGQGLEFLIYFQGNSAPDKSGLPSDRFSAERTGGSVSTLTIQRTQQEDSAVYLCASSPFGGWAGETQYFGPGTRLLVL.

In this sample, this clonotype turned up a few times. This chain links TRBV20-1 with TRBJ2-3, with 10 bases that match TRBD2. The germline V gene encodes CDR1 DFQATT and CDR2 SNEGSKA (reference sequence). The trim removed 0 bases at V and 7 bases at J, leaving 7 bases unmatched. The CDR3 extends over 15 amino acids. This CDR3 reads CSAREPAGGRNTQYF. The CDR3 DNA is TGCAGTGCTAGAGAGCCAGCGGGAGGGAGGAATACGCAGTATTTT.

The chain employs TRBV2 and TRBJ1-2; TRBD1 aligns across 7 bases. Germline CDR1 SNHLY, CDR2 FYNNEI. The CDR3 loop spans 13 amino acids. The J segment lost 4 bases and the V segment lost 5 bases, leaving 4 bases of the junction unmatched. CDR3 region: CASSSDRAYGYTF. The CDR3 DNA follows: TGTGCCAGCAGTTCAGACAGGGCCTATGGCTACACCTTC.

CDR3 DNA: TGTGCCACCAGGGAGGACAGGGAGAACACCGGGGAGCTGTTTTTT. This translates into CATREDRENTGELFF. The V and J genes are TRBV15 and TRBJ2-2; 8 bases are shared with TRBD1. The CDR3 sequence is 15 residues long. CDR1 is LNHNV, CDR2 YYDKDF, per germline (reference sequence). J gave up 1 base and V 6 bases, and 4 bases lay outside the gene matches.

In regard to this clonotype: A read error is the likely source, as a far larger clone sits one nucleotide away. V usage is TRBV6-5 and J usage is TRBJ2-7; D ambiguous. The germline V gene has CDR1 MNHEY and CDR2 SVGAGI. The CDR3 runs 15 residues. CDR3 region: CASIYAGSSSYEQYF. The CDR3 DNA is TGTGCCAGCATTTACGCAGGTTCGAGCTCCTACGAGCAGTACTTC.

The rearrangement joins TRBV18 to TRBJ2-1; perhaps TRBD1 as D (5 bases). Trimming stripped 3 bases from V and 4 bases from J, with 13 bases between. CDR3 length equals 15 residues. Germline V CDR1 and CDR2: KGHSH, LQKENI. CDR3 DNA: TGTGCCAGCTCACCGGACACCGGGTCGTACAATGAGCAGTTCTTC. It specifies CASSPDTGSYNEQFF. The whole variable domain, filled in from reference TRBV18 and TRBJ2-1, reads NAGVMQNPRHLVRRRGQEARLRCSPMKGHSHVYWYRQLPEEGLKFMVYLQKENIIDESGMPKERFSAEFPKEGPSILRIQQVVRGDSAAYFCASSPDTGSYNEQFFGPGTRLTVL.

This clonotype was seen just once. The chain carries TRBV28 and TRBJ2-7; D assignment may be TRBD1 or TRBD2 (5 bases each). V was pared by 3 bases and J by 4 bases, with 13 bases between. CDR1 MDHEN and CDR2 SYDVKM come from the germline V gene. This CDR3 spans 14 amino acids. The CDR3 reads CASSFLTGPYEQYF. The CDR3 bases are TGTGCCAGCAGTTTCCTGACGGGACCATACGAGCAGTACTTC.

V gene TRBV5-5 combines with J gene TRBJ1-1; a possible D gene is TRBD1 (5 bases). The CDR3 extends over 15 amino acids. Germline loops: CDR1 SGHKS, CDR2 YYEKEE (reference sequence). V was shortened by 5 bases and J by 4 bases, with 18 bases between the two germline ends. CDR3: CASRTYRDVATEAFF. In DNA, the CDR3 is TGTGCCAGCAGAACATATAGGGACGTCGCCACTGAAGCTTTCTTT.

The CDR3 DNA reads TGTGCCAGCAGTGAAGGGGGCTCCGGCAATCAGCCCCAGCATTTT. The encoded protein is CASSEGGSGNQPQHF. The genes are TRBV6-1 and TRBJ1-5; possible D gene TRBD1, 5 bases. The CDR3 sequence is 15 residues long. Germline lookup yields CDR1 MNHNS and CDR2 SASEGT. V was pared by 1 base and J by 2 bases, with 9 bases between.

The rearrangement joins TRBV7-2 to TRBJ2-1; weak D call: TRBD2 (5 bases). Germline V gene sequence: CDR1 SGHTA, CDR2 FQGNSA. The V end lost 4 bases, the J end lost 4 bases, and 11 bases lay between the germline ends. CDR3 length: 14 amino acids. The CDR3: CASSYSGYYNEQFF. The CDR3 bases are TGTGCCAGCAGCTACAGCGGCTATTACAATGAGCAGTTCTTC. The full variable domain, in which reference TRBV7-2 and TRBJ2-1 provide the parts outside the CDR3, is GAGVSQSPSNKVTEKGKDVELRCDPISGHTALYWYRQSLGQGLEFLIYFQGNSAPDKSGLPSDRFSAERTGGSVSTLTIQRTQQEDSAVYLCASSYSGYYNEQFFGPGTRLTVL.

By sample share, this clonotype is large. V and J are TRBV6-2 or TRBV6-3 and TRBJ2-3; tentative D call: TRBD2 (6 bases). The CDR3 sequence is 15 residues long. Germline V gene sequence: CDR1 MNHEY, CDR2 SVGEGT. Trimming removed 5 bases at V and 3 bases at J, with 15 bases between. CDR3 loop: CASSIWGDGTDTQYF. In DNA form, the CDR3 reads TGTGCCAGCAGTATCTGGGGGGATGGTACAGATACGCAGTATTTT.

V gene TRBV6-2 or TRBV6-3 combines with J gene TRBJ1-2, with D tentatively TRBD1 (6 bases). The CDR3 extends over 13 amino acids. Germline V lookup: CDR1 MNHEY, CDR2 SVGEGT. V shed 5 bases and J shed 2 bases, with 9 bases lying between them. CDR3 protein: CASSTTGNYGYTF. The CDR3 coding sequence is TGTGCCAGCAGTACAACAGGGAACTATGGCTACACCTTC.

This clonotype showed up just a few times. The chain couples TRBV20-1 to TRBJ2-7; possibly TRBD2 for D (5 bases). Germline CDR1 DFQATT, CDR2 SNEGSKA (reference sequence). V was clipped by 3 bases and J by 3 bases, with 15 bases between them. This CDR3 spans 14 amino acids. The chain's CDR3 is CSASPPLAGYEQYF. As DNA, the CDR3 is TGCAGTGCTAGTCCCCCACTGGCGGGCTACGAGCAGTACTTC.

This clonotype was counted between two and nine times. The rearrangement links TRBV24-1 to TRBJ1-2; tentative D call: TRBD1 (5 bases). The germline V gene has CDR1 KGHDR and CDR2 SFDVKD. Between the trimmed V and J ends, which lost 2 bases and 6 bases, there was a span of 12 bases. This CDR3 region has 14 residues. This chain's CDR3 is CATSDYETADGYTF. The CDR3 DNA is TGTGCCACCAGTGATTATGAGACAGCAGATGGCTACACCTTC.

CDR3 in DNA: TGTGCCAGCAGCTTAGAAGCGGGGAACACTGAAGCTTTCTTT. This gives the protein CASSLEAGNTEAFF. This chain joins TRBV7-2 and TRBJ1-1; D not resolved. V lost 1 base and J 1 base, leaving 7 bases between the germline ends. The germline CDR1 and CDR2 sequences are SGHTA and FQGNSA. This CDR3 comprises 14 residues. Full variable domain (missing parts from reference TRBV7-2 and TRBJ1-1): GAGVSQSPSNKVTEKGKDVELRCDPISGHTALYWYRQSLGQGLEFLIYFQGNSAPDKSGLPSDRFSAERTGGSVSTLTIQRTQQEDSAVYLCASSLEAGNTEAFFGQGTRLTVV.